The 12 T cell receptor beta chains reported below all come from one sample, sequenced in a study of cytomegalovirus exposure and HLA in healthy donors (dated by TCRdb to about 2017). The library was generated by the immunoSEQ multiplex PCR assay. A mixture of 60 forward primers for TCR Vbeta segments and 13 reverse primers for TCR Jbeta segments was used in the multiplex PCR. The table comes from immuneACCESS by way of TCRdb, which keeps in-frame sequences with V and J called. Part of the clones is missing from these tables; in studies checked, under half for an unresolved V gene and the rest for unknown reasons. In this sample's table one finds roughly 190,000 clones. Almost 6.5% of the sample belongs to the ten largest clones. Sequencing was done on a sample of PBMCs. These receptors all come from a man aged 25-40 years in good health and CMV-seronegative.

J is TRBJ1-5 and V is TRBV4-3; 8 positions match TRBD1. J lost 11 bases, V lost 1 base, and 10 bases had no gene match. Germline CDR1 is LGHNA and CDR2 is YSLEER. The CDR3 length is 15 residues. The CDR3 DNA follows: TGCGCCAGCAGCCAAGGGACAGGGAGTCCTACGGCCCAGCATTTT. This gives the protein CASSQGTGSPTAQHF.

The chain recombines TRBV21-1 with TRBJ1-4; the table calls TRBD1, which could not be checked here. TRBV21-1 is recorded as a pseudogene. The CDR3 extends over 13 amino acids. The DNA of the CDR3 is TGTGCCAGCAGCAAAGGGGAGCAGGACAGACTGTTTTTT. Amino acid sequence: CASSKGEQDRLFF.

This sequence joins TRBV7-9 and TRBJ1-2; 7 positions match TRBD1. This CDR3 has 15 residues. CDR1 SEHNR and CDR2 FQNEAQ come from the germline V gene (reference sequence). After removal of 5 bases from V and 4 bases from J, the junction contained 10 bases not matched to a gene. This chain's CDR3 is CASSMGNRGIYGYTF. The CDR3 nucleotides read TGTGCCAGCAGCATGGGAAACAGGGGTATCTATGGCTACACCTTC.

The rearrangement joins TRBV28 to TRBJ1-2; no clear D. V lost 5 bases to trimming and J lost 5 bases, with 18 bases between them. The CDR3 has 15 residues. Germline V gene sequence: CDR1 MDHEN, CDR2 SYDVKM. The CDR3 nucleotides read TGTGCCAGCAGTCCTGGAGGGCCCTGGGAGTATGGCTACACCTTC. Encoded protein: CASSPGGPWEYGYTF.

The chain combines TRBV5-1 with TRBJ2-2, with 11 bases that match TRBD2. Germline CDR1 is SGHRS and CDR2 is YFSETQ. The J segment lost 2 bases and the V segment lost 2 bases, leaving 8 bases of the junction unmatched. This CDR3 comprises 18 residues. The DNA of the CDR3 is TGCGCCAGCAGCTTTACCCTAGCGGGAGGTGGAAACACCGGGGAGCTGTTTTTT. This codes for CASSFTLAGGGNTGELFF.

The V and J genes are TRBV27 and TRBJ1-5; maybe TRBD1 (5 bases). The length of the CDR3 is 13 residues. The germline CDR1 and CDR2 sequences are MNHEY and SMNVEV (reference sequence). The V and J ends lost 5 bases and 6 bases respectively, with 11 bases between them. The CDR3 reads CASSLAGTQPQHF. CDR3 nucleotide sequence: TGTGCCAGCAGTCTGGCGGGGACTCAGCCCCAGCATTTT.

This rearrangement joins TRBV7-2 to TRBJ1-3; no clear D. The CDR3 consists of 14 residues. The V end was cut by 5 bases, the J end by 1 base, with 9 bases between. Germline assignment: CDR1 SGHTA and CDR2 FQGNSA. CDR3 nucleotide sequence: TGTGCCAGCAGCGCCGGGTCTTCTGGAAACACCATATATTTT. This gives the protein CASSAGSSGNTIYF.

The chain joins TRBV7-9 to TRBJ2-6; 8 bases agree with TRBD1. This CDR3 spans 15 amino acids. The V and J ends lost 11 bases and 0 bases, in that order; junction bases with no gene match: 6. Looked up from germline, CDR1 is SEHNR and CDR2 is FQNEAQ (reference sequence). The CDR3 DNA reads as TGTGCCCCTGGGCAGGGGGCCTCTGGGGCCAACGTCCTGACTTTC. Translating it yields CAPGQGASGANVLTF. The variable domain in full, completed from reference TRBV7-9 and TRBJ2-6, reads DTGVSQNPRHKITKRGQNVTFRCDPISEHNRLYWYRQTLGQGPEFLTYFQNEAQLEKSRLLSDRFSAERPKGSFSTLEIQRTEQGDSAMYLCAPGQGASGANVLTFGAGSRLTVL.

This chain links TRBV6-6 with TRBJ1-1; D is uncertain. The CDR3 length is 13 residues. V dropped 5 bases and J dropped 0 bases, with 7 bases sitting between them. Germline V gene data show CDR1 as MNHNY and CDR2 as SVGAGI (reference sequence). The CDR3 DNA sequence: TGTGCCAGCAGTCCTCAGATGAACACTGAAGCTTTCTTT. Protein sequence: CASSPQMNTEAFF.

Regarding this clone: Within the sample, other DNA sequences also encode this same CDR3. The rearrangement uses TRBV11-3 and TRBJ2-3, with 13 bases fitting TRBD2. Germline loops: CDR1 SGHNT, CDR2 YENEEA. The CDR3 consists of 16 residues. The trim removed 4 bases at V and 2 bases at J, leaving 3 bases unmatched. CDR3 DNA sequence: TGTGCCAGCAGCTCTGGGACTAGCGGGGTCACAGATACGCAGTATTTT. Its protein is CASSSGTSGVTDTQYF.

This rearrangement joins TRBV4-1 to TRBJ2-7, with D perhaps TRBD1 (6 bases). Trimming shortened V by 0 bases and J by 0 bases, and 15 bases separated the two germline ends. CDR1 and CDR2 from the germline V gene are MGHRA and YSYEKL. The CDR3 extends over 17 amino acids. The CDR3 sequence: CASSQEMGDTYSYEQYF. The CDR3 bases are TGCGCCAGCAGCCAAGAAATGGGGGACACCTACTCCTACGAGCAGTACTTC.

V is TRBV6-1 and J is TRBJ2-1, with D maybe TRBD1 (5 bases). In germline, CDR1 is MNHNS, CDR2 SASEGT. CDR3 length: 16 residues. The V and J ends lost 3 bases and 4 bases respectively, with 16 bases between them. The CDR3 sequence: CASSDPYWGLYNEQFF. DNA of the CDR3: TGTGCCAGCAGTGATCCTTATTGGGGCCTTTACAATGAGCAGTTCTTC.